These 11 T cell receptor beta chains were all obtained from the same sample, sequenced in a study of OX40 agonist ivuxolimab in advanced cancers. Produced via immunoSEQ multiplex PCR; TCRdb's table is partial and in-frame only. Altogether about 64,000 clones are present, 75% to 90% being singletons, with the ten largest covering approximately 2.4%. This specimen was CD4+ or CD8+ T cells sorted from blood, taken in a trial of the OX40 agonist ivuxolimab. These receptors all come from an adult with an advanced solid tumor such as melanoma, head and neck, liver or kidney cancer.

The chain carries TRBV12-5 and TRBJ2-7; D remains ambiguous. Trimming took off 1 base at V and 4 bases at J, with 14 bases between the two ends. There are 15 residues in the CDR3. Germline-derived CDR1 and CDR2 are LGHNT and FRNRAP. This CDR3 reads CASGLGDSKLYEQYF. The CDR3 nucleotides read TGTGCTAGTGGTTTGGGCGACTCGAAGCTTTACGAGCAGTACTTC.

This clone has more than one count but fewer than ten. The CDR3 protein is CASRGRDSNQPQHF. DNA for the CDR3: TGTGCCAGCAGGGGGCGAGATAGCAATCAGCCCCAGCATTTT. The V and J genes are TRBV6-1 and TRBJ1-5; maybe TRBD1 (5 bases). CDR3 size: 14 residues. V shed 6 bases and J shed 0 bases, with 9 bases lying between them. In germline, CDR1 is MNHNS, CDR2 SASEGT.

The rearrangement links TRBV7-2 to TRBJ2-5; the D is unclear. Trimming took 0 bases from V and 3 from J, leaving 5 bases between them. Germline V gene data show CDR1 as SGHTA and CDR2 as FQGNSA. The CDR3 runs 13 residues. CDR3 in DNA: TGTGCCAGCAGCTTAGCCAGCGAAGAGACCCAGTACTTC. Amino acid sequence: CASSLASEETQYF. Variable domain in full (rest from reference TRBV7-2 and TRBJ2-5): GAGVSQSPSNKVTEKGKDVELRCDPISGHTALYWYRQSLGQGLEFLIYFQGNSAPDKSGLPSDRFSAERTGGSVSTLTIQRTQQEDSAVYLCASSLASEETQYFGPGTRLLVL.

The rearrangement uses TRBV20-1 and TRBJ2-5, with D perhaps TRBD1 (6 bases). V was trimmed by 4 bases and J by 3 bases, leaving 6 bases between them. CDR1 and CDR2 (germline): DFQATT, SNEGSKA (reference sequence). The CDR3 covers 11 residues. CDR3 loop: CSANREETQYF. CDR3 sequence (DNA): TGCAGTGCTAACAGGGAAGAGACCCAGTACTTC.

This chain links TRBV15 with TRBJ1-1; the D is unclear. Germline CDR1 is LNHNV and CDR2 is YYDKDF (reference sequence). V was trimmed by 0 bases and J by 1 base, leaving 6 bases between them. CDR3 length: 14 amino acids. The CDR3 region is CATSREGTNTEAFF. The DNA of the CDR3 is TGTGCCACCAGCAGAGAGGGCACGAACACTGAAGCTTTCTTT. Full variable domain (outside the CDR3, taken from reference TRBV15 and TRBJ1-1): DAMVIQNPRYQVTQFGKPVTLSCSQTLNHNVMYWYQQKSSQAPKLLFHYYDKDFNNEADTPDNFQSRRPNTSFCFLDIRSPGLGDTAMYLCATSREGTNTEAFFGQGTRLTVV.

The chain couples TRBV10-3 to TRBJ2-5, with TRBD1 matching 7 bases. The germline CDR1 and CDR2 sequences are ENHRY and SYGVKD. The junction had 7 bases not matched to a gene; V was cut back by 10 bases and J by 2 bases. The CDR3 spans 13 residues. CDR3 nucleotides: TGTGCCACCGGGACAGAAATACAAGAGACCCAGTACTTC. It is translated as CATGTEIQETQYF.

The V call is TRBV13, the J call TRBJ1-3; D gene uncertain. The CDR3 is made up of 15 amino acids. V dropped 7 bases and J dropped 0 bases, with 13 bases sitting between them. Germline V CDR1 and CDR2: PRHDT, FYEKMQ (reference sequence). In DNA form, the CDR3 reads TGTGCCAGCACTCCGGACTCCAACTCTGGAAACACCATATATTTT. Amino acids: CASTPDSNSGNTIYF.

This clone appeared once. The gene calls are TRBV7-9 and TRBJ2-1; tentative D call: TRBD2 (7 bases). With 5 bases removed from V and 3 bases from J, the gap between germline ends came to 17 bases. CDR1 is SEHNR, CDR2 FQNEAQ, per germline (reference sequence). This CDR3 is built from 16 residues. CDR3 DNA: TGTGCCAGCAGCACGCGGGGGCTTACAAGCTACAATGAGCAGTTCTTC. Translated, it gives CASSTRGLTSYNEQFF.

The chain combines TRBV5-6 with TRBJ2-7; 10 bases fit TRBD1. There are 14 residues in the CDR3. V shed 2 bases and J 3 bases; nucleotides not matched to a gene: 2. Germline V gene data show CDR1 as SGHDT and CDR2 as YYEEEE. The CDR3 coding sequence is TGTGCCAGCAGCTTAGGACAGGGGGTCTACGAGCAGTACTTC. It specifies CASSLGQGVYEQYF.

The rearrangement links TRBV5-1 to TRBJ1-2; 8 nucleotides align to TRBD1. V shed 2 bases and J 3 bases; nucleotides not matched to a gene: 0. This CDR3 has 13 amino acids. Per the germline V gene, CDR1 is SGHRS and CDR2 is YFSETQ. The CDR3 reads CASSLQGDYGYTF. The DNA for the CDR3 is TGCGCCAGCAGCTTACAGGGGGACTATGGCTACACCTTC.

CDR3 loop: CAAGQGFQETQYF. Written as DNA, the CDR3 is TGTGCCGCGGGACAGGGCTTCCAAGAGACCCAGTACTTC. The chain carries TRBV19 and TRBJ2-5; 9 nucleotides match TRBD1. Looked up from germline, CDR1 is LNHDA and CDR2 is SQIVND (reference sequence). Trimming cost V 11 bases and J 1 base; bases outside gene matches: 5. This CDR3 has 13 residues.